One and the same sample provided the 32 T cell receptor beta chains below, sequenced in a study of OX40 agonist ivuxolimab in advanced cancers. Sequencing was performed with immunoSEQ multiplex PCR; in TCRdb, only in-frame clones are kept and a portion is missing. The repertoire holds 55,000 to 90,000 clones, with 85% to 90% as singletons. The material sequenced was CD4+ or CD8+ T cells sorted from blood, taken in a trial of the OX40 agonist ivuxolimab. These TCRs come from an adult with an advanced solid tumor such as melanoma, head and neck, liver or kidney cancer.

This chain uses TRBV13 with TRBJ2-7, with 7 bases lining up with TRBD1. The V segment lost 5 bases and the J segment 3 bases; nucleotides outside the gene matches: 7. Germline V gives CDR1 PRHDT, CDR2 FYEKMQ (reference sequence). The CDR3 spans 14 residues. This CDR3 is CASSPRTGVYEQYF. The CDR3 coding sequence is TGTGCCAGCAGCCCGAGGACAGGCGTCTACGAGCAGTACTTC.

The V and J genes are TRBV4-2 and TRBJ1-3; unclear D gene. CDR3 length: 14 amino acids. Deletions cut 5 bases from V and 2 bases from J, with 10 bases between. In germline, CDR1 is LGHNA, CDR2 YNFKEQ. The CDR3 protein is CASSTRQAGNTIYF. The CDR3 DNA reads as TGTGCCAGCAGCACCCGACAAGCTGGAAACACCATATATTTT.

CDR3 sequence: CASSLSSRAGGIRLSNQPQHF. DNA of the CDR3: TGTGCCAGCAGTTTATCGAGTAGGGCGGGGGGCATACGCCTTAGCAATCAGCCCCAGCATTTT. This chain joins TRBV27 and TRBJ1-5, with D possibly TRBD1 on 6 matching bases. Germline V gene sequence: CDR1 MNHEY, CDR2 SMNVEV (reference sequence). CDR3 length equals 21 residues. V lost 0 bases and J 0 bases, leaving 24 bases between the germline ends.

This rearrangement joins TRBV19 to TRBJ2-4; 8 bases agree with TRBD2. This CDR3 is built from 16 residues. V trimming: 1 base; J trimming: 8 bases; junction bases outside the gene matches: 10. Germline values: CDR1 LNHDA, CDR2 SQIVND (reference sequence). The CDR3 sequence is CASSIGSGGVGYIQYF. In DNA form, the CDR3 reads TGTGCCAGTAGTATAGGATCGGGAGGGGTAGGGTACATTCAGTACTTC.

This rearrangement joins TRBV7-6 to TRBJ2-5, with D perhaps matching TRBD2 (5 bases). V dropped 0 bases and J dropped 2 bases, with 10 bases sitting between them. CDR1 SGHVS and CDR2 FNYEAQ come from the germline V gene. The CDR3 loop spans 15 amino acids. The CDR3 DNA reads as TGTGCCAGCAGCTTAGCGGCCGGACTGCAAGAGACCCAGTACTTC. Protein product: CASSLAAGLQETQYF.

This chain links TRBV19 with TRBJ1-1, with D tentatively TRBD1 (6 bases). Germline assignment: CDR1 LNHDA and CDR2 SQIVND (reference sequence). CDR3 size: 13 residues. Trimming left V 6 bases short and J 4 bases short, with 12 bases between. Here the CDR3 reads CASSRTGSTEAFF. The DNA for the CDR3 is TGTGCCAGTAGCCGAACAGGGAGCACTGAAGCTTTCTTT.

J is TRBJ1-1 and V is TRBV29-1, with D uncertain. Germline CDR1 is SQVTM and CDR2 is ANQGSEA. The CDR3 is 11 amino acids. The V end lost 5 bases, the J end lost 3 bases, and 7 bases lay between the germline ends. CDR3 in amino acids: CSVSEDTEAFF. Here the CDR3 DNA reads TGCAGCGTTTCCGAGGACACTGAAGCTTTCTTT.

The chain uses TRBV18 and TRBJ2-7; D might be TRBD1 (5 bases). The CDR3 has 14 residues. In germline, CDR1 is KGHSH, CDR2 LQKENI. Trimming cost V 6 bases and J 6 bases, with 18 bases left between them. CDR3 protein: CASSVETQGFEQYF. CDR3 DNA: TGTGCCAGCTCCGTTGAGACGCAGGGCTTCGAGCAGTACTTC.

As for this clone: Germline and junction disagree at one end, which may indicate a read error. This chain links TRBV4-2 with TRBJ1-4, with unresolved D. This CDR3 has 14 residues. Germline V gene lookup returns CDR1 LGHNA and CDR2 YNFKEQ. The CDR3 region is CASNQGEKEEKLFF. The CDR3 nucleotides read TGTGCCAGCAACCAAGGCGAGAAAGAGGAAAAACTGTTTTTT.

This clone was seen once. The V gene is TRBV19, the J gene TRBJ1-4; D remains ambiguous. V was shortened by 9 bases and J by 4 bases, with 9 bases between the two germline ends. The CDR3 is 12 residues long. Germline CDR1 and CDR2: LNHDA and SQIVND (reference sequence). The CDR3 loop is CARTEHNEKLFF. In nucleotides, the CDR3 is TGTGCCAGGACGGAGCATAATGAAAAACTGTTTTTT.

The chain links TRBV11-3 to TRBJ2-1; D is perhaps TRBD1 or TRBD2 (5 bases each). This CDR3 comprises 14 residues. Germline CDR1 is SGHNT and CDR2 is YENEEA. V was clipped by 1 base and J by 7 bases, with 11 bases between them. CDR3 loop: CASSLGGRGNEQFF. The CDR3 coding sequence is TGTGCCAGCAGCTTAGGGGGCAGAGGGAATGAGCAGTTCTTC.

V usage is TRBV7-9 and J usage is TRBJ2-1; D may be TRBD2 (6 bases). Germline CDR1 is SEHNR and CDR2 is FQNEAQ (reference sequence). The V and J ends lost 2 bases and 9 bases respectively, with 17 bases between them. The CDR3 is 15 residues long. CDR3 loop: CASSLSLAEGGEQFF. CDR3 bases: TGTGCCAGCAGCTTAAGCCTAGCCGAGGGAGGTGAGCAGTTCTTC.

The chain links TRBV6-1 to TRBJ2-3; 10 nucleotides match TRBD2. V was clipped by 4 bases and J by 6 bases; unmatched bases: 7. The CDR3 loop spans 15 amino acids. Germline CDR1 MNHNS, CDR2 SASEGT. CDR3 nucleotides: TGTGCCAGCAGTGGGACTAGCGGTGGTCGGGATACGCAGTATTTT. Translating gives CASSGTSGGRDTQYF.

This sequence joins TRBV7-8 and TRBJ2-1, with 9 nucleotides matching TRBD2. Per germline, CDR1 SGHVS and CDR2 FQNEAQ. Germline trimming cut 0 bases from V and 5 bases from J; bases unmatched to any gene: 5. The CDR3 is 16 amino acids. CDR3 in amino acids: CASSLAASGKNNEQFF. The CDR3 DNA reads as TGTGCCAGCAGCTTAGCGGCTAGCGGGAAAAACAATGAGCAGTTCTTC.

The chain links TRBV6-8 to TRBJ2-1; D remains ambiguous. There are 15 residues in the CDR3. Between the trimmed V and J ends, which lost 2 bases and 7 bases, there was a span of 15 bases. The germline V gene has CDR1 MNHGY and CDR2 SAAAGT. CDR3 nucleotide sequence: TGTGCCAGCAGTTACGAGGCGCCCGAGGTTAATGAGCAGTTCTTC. Its translation: CASSYEAPEVNEQFF.

The J gene is TRBJ2-7, the V gene TRBV14; 7 bases align to TRBD1. CDR3 length: 15 amino acids. V lost 2 bases and J lost 3; bases outside the gene matches: 7. CDR1 is SGHDN and CDR2 is FVKESK in the germline V gene. CDR3 region: CASSQFRDRVYEQYF. Here the CDR3 DNA reads TGTGCCAGCAGCCAATTCAGGGACAGAGTCTACGAGCAGTACTTC.

This clone was detected only a few times. The J gene is TRBJ1-1, the V gene TRBV10-2; no firm D call. The germline V gene has CDR1 WSHSY and CDR2 SAAADI. Trimming took off 8 bases at V and 8 bases at J, with 6 bases between the two ends. This CDR3 is 9 amino acids long. CDR3 sequence: CASGREAFF. The CDR3 nucleotides read TGCGCCAGCGGGCGGGAAGCTTTCTTT.

The chain recombines TRBV7-9 with TRBJ2-2, with D unclear. V lost 5 bases, J lost 6 bases, and 4 bases lay in between. CDR3 size: 11 residues. The V gene's germline CDR1 is SEHNR and CDR2 FQNEAQ (reference sequence). CDR3 residues: CASSLSGELFF. CDR3 coding DNA: TGTGCCAGCAGCCTGTCCGGGGAGCTGTTTTTT.

This clone came up a few times. This CDR3 reads CSAHFNTEAFF. The DNA of the CDR3 is TGCAGTGCTCATTTTAACACTGAAGCTTTCTTT. This chain uses TRBV20-1 with TRBJ1-1; D uncertain. Germline assignment: CDR1 DFQATT and CDR2 SNEGSKA (reference sequence). The V end was cut by 5 bases, the J end by 2 bases, with 6 bases between. The CDR3 consists of 11 residues.

V is TRBV7-8 and J is TRBJ1-2; D might be TRBD1 (5 bases). The germline gives CDR1 SGHVS, CDR2 FQNEAQ. This CDR3 is built from 15 residues. V lost 1 base, J lost 0 bases, and 9 bases lay in between. The CDR3 DNA follows: TGTGCCAGCAGCTTAGAGCAGGGCGCTAACTATGGCTACACCTTC. Amino acids: CASSLEQGANYGYTF. Looking up the rest from reference TRBV7-8 and TRBJ1-2 gives the full variable domain: GAGVSQSPRYKVAKRGQDVALRCDPISGHVSLFWYQQALGQGPEFLTYFQNEAQLDKSGLPSDRFFAERPEGSVSTLKIQRTQQEDSAVYLCASSLEQGANYGYTFGSGTRLTVV.

Worth noting for this clone: This may come from a read error, since a much larger clone is one base off. The same CDR3 arises from other DNA sequences in this sample as well. This chain uses TRBV7-2 with TRBJ1-1, with TRBD1 matching 8 bases. Germline trimming cut 3 bases from V and 4 bases from J; bases unmatched to any gene: 1. The CDR3 has 13 amino acids. Per the germline V gene, CDR1 is SGHTA and CDR2 is FQGNSA. CDR3 residues: CASSFTGGTEAFF. The CDR3 coding sequence is TGTGCCAGCAGCTTCACAGGGGGCACTGAAGCTTTCTTT.

The chain couples TRBV28 to TRBJ2-7, with 7 bases that match TRBD1. Germline CDR1 MDHEN, CDR2 SYDVKM. The CDR3 loop spans 12 amino acids. The J segment lost 5 bases and the V segment lost 7 bases, leaving 5 bases of the junction unmatched. In DNA, the CDR3 is TGTGCCAGCACAGACAGGGCAGACGAGCAGTACTTC. Amino acids: CASTDRADEQYF.

The genes are TRBV10-3 and TRBJ1-1, with 7 bases fitting TRBD1. The V gene's germline CDR1 is ENHRY and CDR2 SYGVKD. The CDR3 runs 13 residues. The V gene end was trimmed by 7 bases and the J gene end by 6 bases; junction bases not matched to a gene: 8. CDR3 bases: TGTGCCATCAAGGAGGGGGCTGACGCTGAAGCTTTCTTT. It is translated as CAIKEGADAEAFF.

This clone was detected only once. This chain connects TRBV29-1 to TRBJ1-5; TRBD1 agrees at 7 bases. V was pared by 4 bases and J by 3 bases, with 3 bases of the junction left unmatched. Germline CDR1 reads SQVTM; CDR2 reads ANQGSEA. This CDR3 has 13 residues. The CDR3 nucleotides read TGCAGCGTTGGCGGGACAGCCAATCAGCCCCAGCATTTT. Its protein is CSVGGTANQPQHF.

The J gene is TRBJ2-1, the V gene TRBV19; D is undetermined. The CDR3 has 12 amino acids. The V end lost 3 bases, the J end lost 5 bases, and 5 bases lay between the germline ends. Germline CDR1 is LNHDA and CDR2 is SQIVND (reference sequence). The CDR3 is CASSISNNEQFF. Written as DNA, the CDR3 is TGTGCCAGTAGTATCTCAAACAATGAGCAGTTCTTC.

This chain connects TRBV14 to TRBJ2-3; D possibly corresponds to TRBD2 (5 bases). CDR1 is SGHDN, CDR2 FVKESK, per germline. This CDR3 is built from 17 residues. V lost 0 bases and J lost 0, with 13 bases in between. The CDR3 region is CASSQDLPGVSTDTQYF. The CDR3 nucleotides are TGTGCCAGCAGCCAAGATCTTCCCGGGGTTAGCACAGATACGCAGTATTTT. Full variable domain (rest looked up from reference TRBV14 and TRBJ2-3): EAGVTQFPSHSVIEKGQTVTLRCDPISGHDNLYWYRRVMGKEIKFLLHFVKESKQDESGMPNNRFLAERTGGTYSTLKVQPAELEDSGVYFCASSQDLPGVSTDTQYFGPGTRLTVL.

The chain links TRBV7-2 to TRBJ1-2; 7 nucleotides align to TRBD1. V dropped 5 bases and J dropped 6; count of bases not matched to a gene: 12. The CDR3 contains 15 residues. Per germline, CDR1 SGHTA and CDR2 FQGNSA. The CDR3 sequence is CASSRSVTGTHGYTF. The CDR3 nucleotides read TGTGCCAGCAGCCGATCAGTGACAGGGACCCATGGCTACACCTTC.

The chain combines TRBV19 with TRBJ2-3; D uncertain. CDR3 length: 14 residues. The V end was cut by 6 bases, the J end by 9 bases, with 19 bases between. The germline V gene has CDR1 LNHDA and CDR2 SQIVND (reference sequence). The CDR3: CASSLTNSIRTQYF. The DNA of the CDR3 is TGTGCCAGTAGCCTGACCAATTCAATCCGGACGCAGTATTTT.

The rearrangement joins TRBV4-1 to TRBJ1-6, with TRBD1 as a possible D gene (6 bases). CDR1 and CDR2 (germline): MGHRA, YSYEKL. V shed 0 bases and J shed 6 bases, with 12 bases lying between them. The CDR3 runs to 16 residues. CDR3 DNA sequence: TGCGCCAGCAGCCAAGAGGTGGACAGCATTAATTCACCCCTCCACTTT. This gives the protein CASSQEVDSINSPLHF.

The chain is built from TRBV5-1 and TRBJ1-4; D is unclear. The CDR3 is made up of 16 amino acids. V dropped 0 bases and J dropped 3 bases, with 12 bases sitting between them. CDR1 is SGHRS, CDR2 YFSETQ, per germline. CDR3 residues: CASSLATQYANEKLFF. As DNA, the CDR3 is TGCGCCAGCAGCTTGGCCACCCAGTACGCTAATGAAAAACTGTTTTTT.

This chain links TRBV29-1 with TRBJ2-1; D may be TRBD1 (9 bases). Germline V gene sequence: CDR1 SQVTM, CDR2 ANQGSEA. The germline V and J ends were trimmed by 6 bases and 3 bases, with 15 bases remaining between them. The CDR3 loop spans 14 amino acids. CDR3 nucleotides: TGCAGCGTCGGGGGGGGACAGGGCTACAATGAGCAGTTCTTC. Protein product: CSVGGGQGYNEQFF.

The CDR3, as DNA: TGTGCCAGCTCACCATTTTCTCCAGGGACTAGCACAGATACGCAGTATTTT. Translation: CASSPFSPGTSTDTQYF. V and J are TRBV18 and TRBJ2-3; TRBD2 is a possible D gene (6 bases). CDR3 length: 17 amino acids. Per the germline V gene, CDR1 is KGHSH and CDR2 is LQKENI. Trimming shortened V by 2 bases and J by 0 bases, and 15 bases separated the two germline ends.